This T cell receptor beta chain was observed in a study of chemoradiotherapy in HPV16-positive cancers. General study findings and limits: Candidate HPV-specific clones and E7-related TCR motifs grew in tumor during treatment.

V was clipped by 3 bases and J by 5 bases, with 11 bases between them. The CDR3 is made up of 14 amino acids. Germline V gene sequence: CDR1 SGHVS, CDR2 FNYEAQ. Measured with immunoSEQ multiplex PCR; TCRdb has only the in-frame clones, and not every one. Of about 20,000 clones listed, around 87% are singletons. Concerning this clone itself: Its specificity is unknown.

The specimen comprised blood, sampled from a patient who underwent chemoradiotherapy. The sequence was collected from a human donor with HPV-associated anogenital cancer. The rearrangement uses TRBV7-6 and TRBJ1-3, with unresolved D. This CDR3 reads CASSLSGVRNTIYF. The CDR3 DNA is TGTGCCAGCAGCTTGAGTGGAGTCCGAAACACCATATATTTT.